Here is one T cell receptor beta chain with its context. This table comes from immunoSEQ multiplex PCR, and its TCRdb copy is limited to in-frame clones, with some not included. The table has a few hundred thousand clones, roughly 89% seen once. The data originate from a study of blood T cell repertoires in COVID-19. Looking at the study overall: COVID-19 samples from acute and convalescent phases originated in the United States, Italy and Spain.

The germline gives CDR1 KGHDR, CDR2 SFDVKD. The CDR3 runs to 18 residues. V lost 4 bases, J lost 2 bases, and 12 bases stayed unmatched. Participant reports of clinical history set cohort assignment. Sequencing was carried out using PBMCs or T cells enriched from blood (not recorded which). This clonotype originated in a woman between 45 and 65 years old who had been exposed to COVID-19. The rearrangement uses TRBV24-1 and TRBJ2-5; TRBD1 matches 10 bases. CDR3 in DNA: TGTGCCACCAGTGACCCTATCCGGGACAGGGGCACGCAAGAGACCCAGTACTTC. Translating gives CATSDPIRDRGTQETQYF.